This T cell receptor (beta chain) was profiled in a study of CD4 T cells in relation to SARS-CoV-2 and coronaviruses. On the study more broadly: After nine to eleven days of antigen culture, PBMC TCR beta CDR3s were sequenced.

Germline lookup yields CDR1 WSHSY and CDR2 SAAADI. This CDR3 contains 14 residues. V shed 1 base and J shed 8 bases, with 11 bases lying between them. Sorted naive or memory CD4+ cells met CEF peptides for around eleven days. TCRdb's copy holds only in-frame clones and misses some; the assay was immunoSEQ multiplex PCR. Among about 47,000 clones listed, approximately 80% were seen once. A word on this clone: Its antigen is unknown.

The sequenced sample was naive CD4+ T cells from PBMCs, cultured in vitro. Documented subset: naive CD4+ T cells isolated by negative enrichment. The source of this sequence is an adult with COVID-19. The chain has TRBV10-2 and TRBJ1-4, with D tentatively TRBD1 (6 bases). In DNA, the CDR3 is TGCGCCAGCAGTGAGTGGGGGGGGCAAGAAAAACTGTTTTTT. It specifies CASSEWGGQEKLFF.